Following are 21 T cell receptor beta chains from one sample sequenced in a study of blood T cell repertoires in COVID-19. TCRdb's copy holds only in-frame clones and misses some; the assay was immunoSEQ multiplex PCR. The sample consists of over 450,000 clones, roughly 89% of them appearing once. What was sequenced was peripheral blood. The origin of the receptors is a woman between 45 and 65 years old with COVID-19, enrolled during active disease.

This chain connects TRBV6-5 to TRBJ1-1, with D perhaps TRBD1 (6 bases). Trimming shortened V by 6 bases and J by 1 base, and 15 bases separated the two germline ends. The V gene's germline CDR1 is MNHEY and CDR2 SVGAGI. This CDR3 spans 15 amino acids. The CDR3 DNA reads TGTGCCAGCAGAGCCCCGGGACACCAGAACACTGAAGCTTTCTTT. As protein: CASRAPGHQNTEAFF.

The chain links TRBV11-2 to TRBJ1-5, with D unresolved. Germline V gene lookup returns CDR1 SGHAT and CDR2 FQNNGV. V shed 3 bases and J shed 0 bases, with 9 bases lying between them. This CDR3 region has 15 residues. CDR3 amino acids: CASSLNPGSNQPQHF. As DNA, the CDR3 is TGTGCCAGCAGCTTGAACCCGGGTAGCAATCAGCCCCAGCATTTT. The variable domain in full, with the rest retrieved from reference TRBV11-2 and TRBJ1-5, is EAGVAQSPRYKIIEKRQSVAFWCNPISGHATLYWYQQILGQGPKLLIQFQNNGVVDDSQLPKDRFSAERLKGVDSTLKIQPAKLEDSAVYLCASSLNPGSNQPQHFGDGTRLSIL.

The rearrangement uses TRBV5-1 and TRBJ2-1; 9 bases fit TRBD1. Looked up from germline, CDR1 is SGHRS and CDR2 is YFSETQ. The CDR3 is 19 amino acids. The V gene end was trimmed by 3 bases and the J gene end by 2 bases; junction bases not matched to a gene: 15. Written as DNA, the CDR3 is TGCGCCAGCAGCTGGATCGGGACAGGGCCCGGCAGCCCCTACAATGAGCAGTTCTTC. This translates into CASSWIGTGPGSPYNEQFF.

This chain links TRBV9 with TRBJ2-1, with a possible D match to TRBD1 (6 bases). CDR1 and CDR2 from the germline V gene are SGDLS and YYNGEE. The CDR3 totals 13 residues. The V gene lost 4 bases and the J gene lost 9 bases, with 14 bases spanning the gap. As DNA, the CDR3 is TGTGCCAGCAGCCCCGCAGGGGCCAGTGAGCAGTTCTTC. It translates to CASSPAGASEQFF.

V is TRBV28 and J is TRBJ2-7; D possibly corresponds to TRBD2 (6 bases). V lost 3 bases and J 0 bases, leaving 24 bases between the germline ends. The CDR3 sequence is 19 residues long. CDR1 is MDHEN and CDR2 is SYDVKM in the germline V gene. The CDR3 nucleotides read TGTGCCAGCAGTTTCCCTACCCCAGGTCTGGGAGGATACTCCTACGAGCAGTACTTC. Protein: CASSFPTPGLGGYSYEQYF.

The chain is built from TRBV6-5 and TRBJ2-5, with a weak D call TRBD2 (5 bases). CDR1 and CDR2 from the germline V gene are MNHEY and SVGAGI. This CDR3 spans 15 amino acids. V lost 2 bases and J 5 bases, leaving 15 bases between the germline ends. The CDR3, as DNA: TGTGCCAGCAGTTACGCCTTACTAGGAGTGGAGACCCAGTACTTC. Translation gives CASSYALLGVETQYF.

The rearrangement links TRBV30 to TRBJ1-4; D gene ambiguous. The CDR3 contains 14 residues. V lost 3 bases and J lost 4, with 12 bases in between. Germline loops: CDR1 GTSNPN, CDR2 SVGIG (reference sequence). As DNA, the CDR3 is TGTGCCTGGAGGCGAGGACTAGTTAATGAAAAACTGTTTTTT. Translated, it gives CAWRRGLVNEKLFF.

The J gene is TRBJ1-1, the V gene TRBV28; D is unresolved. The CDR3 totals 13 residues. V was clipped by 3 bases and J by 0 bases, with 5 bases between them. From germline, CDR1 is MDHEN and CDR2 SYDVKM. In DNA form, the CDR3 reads TGTGCCAGCAGTTTTACATTGAACACTGAAGCTTTCTTT. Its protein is CASSFTLNTEAFF.

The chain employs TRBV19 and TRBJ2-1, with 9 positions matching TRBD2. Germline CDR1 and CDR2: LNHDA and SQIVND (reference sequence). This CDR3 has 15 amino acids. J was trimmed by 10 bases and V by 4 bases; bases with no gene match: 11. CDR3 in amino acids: CASSTQRGAMKEQFF. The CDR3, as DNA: TGTGCCAGTAGTACCCAGCGGGGGGCCATGAAGGAGCAGTTCTTC.

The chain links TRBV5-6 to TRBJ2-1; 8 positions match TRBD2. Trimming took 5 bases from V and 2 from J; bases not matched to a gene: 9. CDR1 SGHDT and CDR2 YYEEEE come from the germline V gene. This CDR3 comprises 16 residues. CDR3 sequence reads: CASSSKRGPTYNEQFF. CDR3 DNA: TGTGCCAGCAGTTCGAAGCGGGGGCCTACCTACAATGAGCAGTTCTTC.

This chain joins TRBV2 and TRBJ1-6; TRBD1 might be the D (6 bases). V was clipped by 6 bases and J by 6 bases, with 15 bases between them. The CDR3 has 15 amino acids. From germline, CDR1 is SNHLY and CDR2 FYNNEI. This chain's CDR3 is CASSVEGQTNSPLHF. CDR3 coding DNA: TGTGCCAGCAGCGTAGAAGGACAGACTAATTCACCCCTCCACTTT.

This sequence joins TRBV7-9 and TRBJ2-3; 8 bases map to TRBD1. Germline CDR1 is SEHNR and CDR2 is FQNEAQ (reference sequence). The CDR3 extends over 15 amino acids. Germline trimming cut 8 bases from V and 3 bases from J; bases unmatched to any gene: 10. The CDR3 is CASGIGQGGTDTQYF. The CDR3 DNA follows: TGTGCCAGCGGGATCGGACAGGGTGGGACAGATACGCAGTATTTT.

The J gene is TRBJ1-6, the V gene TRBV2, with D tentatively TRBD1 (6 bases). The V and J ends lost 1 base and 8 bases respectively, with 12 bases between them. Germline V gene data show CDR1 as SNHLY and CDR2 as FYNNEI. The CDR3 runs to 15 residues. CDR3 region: CASSEGGGGYSPLHF. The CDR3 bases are TGTGCCAGCAGTGAAGGCGGGGGCGGGTATTCACCCCTCCACTTT.

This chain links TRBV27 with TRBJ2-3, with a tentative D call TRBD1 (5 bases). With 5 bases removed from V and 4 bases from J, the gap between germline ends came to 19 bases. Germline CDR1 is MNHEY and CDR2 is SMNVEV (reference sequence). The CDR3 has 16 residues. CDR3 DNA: TGTGCCAGCAGTGAAAGGGGTTTCCCACCCGCAGATACGCAGTATTTT. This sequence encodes CASSERGFPPADTQYF.

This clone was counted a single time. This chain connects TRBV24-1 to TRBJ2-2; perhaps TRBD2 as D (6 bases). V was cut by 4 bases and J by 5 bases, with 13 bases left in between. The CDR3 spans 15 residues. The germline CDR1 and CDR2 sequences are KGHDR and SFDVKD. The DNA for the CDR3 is TGTGCCACCAGTGACTCCGGGACTCATACCGGGGAGCTGTTTTTT. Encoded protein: CATSDSGTHTGELFF.

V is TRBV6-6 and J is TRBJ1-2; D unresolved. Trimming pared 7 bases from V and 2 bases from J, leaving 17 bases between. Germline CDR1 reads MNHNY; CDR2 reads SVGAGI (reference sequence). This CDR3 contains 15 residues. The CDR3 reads CASTLPAGLNYGYTF. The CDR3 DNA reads TGTGCCAGCACCCTCCCCGCCGGTCTCAACTATGGCTACACCTTC.

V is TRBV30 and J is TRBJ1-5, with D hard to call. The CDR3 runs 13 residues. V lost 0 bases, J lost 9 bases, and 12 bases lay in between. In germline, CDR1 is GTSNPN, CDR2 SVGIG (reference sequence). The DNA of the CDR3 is TGTGCCTGGAGTGTCCGAACGGAGCTGCCCCAGCATTTT. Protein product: CAWSVRTELPQHF.

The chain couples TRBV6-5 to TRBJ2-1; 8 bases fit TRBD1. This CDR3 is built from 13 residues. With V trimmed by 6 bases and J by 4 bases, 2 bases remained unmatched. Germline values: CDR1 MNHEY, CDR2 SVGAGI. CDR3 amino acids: CASRRQGYNEQFF. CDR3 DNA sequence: TGTGCCAGCAGGCGACAGGGGTACAATGAGCAGTTCTTC.

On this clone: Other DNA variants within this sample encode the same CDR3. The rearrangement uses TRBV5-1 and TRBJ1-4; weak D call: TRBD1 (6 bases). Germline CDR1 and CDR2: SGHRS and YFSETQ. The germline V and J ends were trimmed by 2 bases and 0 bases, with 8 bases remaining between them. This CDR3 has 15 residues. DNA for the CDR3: TGCGCCAGCAGCTTACAGGGTGCAACTAATGAAAAACTGTTTTTT. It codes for CASSLQGATNEKLFF. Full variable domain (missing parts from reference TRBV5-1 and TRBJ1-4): KAGVTQTPRYLIKTRGQQVTLSCSPISGHRSVSWYQQTPGQGLQFLFEYFSETQRNKGNFPGRFSGRQFSNSRSEMNVSTLELGDSALYLCASSLQGATNEKLFFGSGTQLSVL.

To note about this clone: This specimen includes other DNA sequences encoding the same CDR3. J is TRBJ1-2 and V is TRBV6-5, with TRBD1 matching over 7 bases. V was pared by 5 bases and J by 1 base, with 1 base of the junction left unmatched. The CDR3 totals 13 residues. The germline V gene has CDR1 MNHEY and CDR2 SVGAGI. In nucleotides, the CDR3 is TGTGCCAGCAGTAGGGACAGTAACTATGGCTACACCTTC. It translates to CASSRDSNYGYTF.

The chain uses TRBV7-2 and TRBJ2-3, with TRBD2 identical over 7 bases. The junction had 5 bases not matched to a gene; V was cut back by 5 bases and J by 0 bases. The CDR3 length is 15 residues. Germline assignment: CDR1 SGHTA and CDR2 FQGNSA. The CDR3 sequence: CASSGDGGSTDTQYF. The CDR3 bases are TGTGCCAGCAGCGGAGACGGGGGGAGCACAGATACGCAGTATTTT.